This T cell receptor beta chain is from a study of shared T cell receptors in the human thymus. Clones were read by immunoSEQ multiplex PCR, and TCRdb kept only the in-frame ones, dropping some. The sample lists 550,000 to 800,000 clones; approximately 85% were seen once. From germline, CDR1 is SQVTM and CDR2 ANQGSEA. The CDR3 sequence is 14 residues long. V lost 5 bases and J 0 bases, leaving 11 bases between the germline ends. These data were likewise used in another study, on human thymus T cells. That work states: Donation was from healthy Finnish infants who were having corrective surgery that addressed congenital heart defects. Related work showed strongly overlapping thymic repertoires across unrelated individuals.

J is TRBJ2-1 and V is TRBV29-1; tentative D call: TRBD2 (5 bases). The receptor was isolated from a girl in the first two years of life with a congenital heart defect. Specimen: thymocytes. The CDR3 DNA reads TGCAGCGTTCGTCGGGAAAACTCCTACAATGAGCAGTTCTTC. It yields the protein CSVRRENSYNEQFF.